The T cell receptor beta chain under discussion was sequenced for a study of identical twins. Findings of the study overall: Out-of-frame alpha sequences common to twins exhibited a surplus of low generation probability. Models underestimated how often monozygotic twins shared out-of-frame TCR alpha.

TCRdb processed the 5' RACE reads anew with MiXCR; each CDR3 protein has one entry. The sample has 1,800,000 or so distinct CDR3 sequences, 32% seen once; the top ten hold more than 0.25%. The CDR3 consists of 16 residues. In germline, CDR1 is MNHNY, CDR2 SVGAGI (reference sequence). Trimming took 4 bases from V and 9 from J; bases not matched to a gene: 10. As concerns this clonotype: As yet, its antigen is unknown.

The sample was cord blood. This clonotype was obtained from a newborn girl in good health. This chain joins TRBV6-6 and TRBJ2-1; 12 bases fit TRBD2. The CDR3 DNA is TGTGCCAGCAGTTTAGGCGTACTAGCGGGGGGCGGTGAGCAGTTCTTC. As protein: CASSLGVLAGGGEQFF.